These 30 T cell receptor beta chains were all obtained from the same sample, sequenced in a study of blood T cell repertoires in COVID-19. The protocol was immunoSEQ multiplex PCR, while the TCRdb copy is restricted to in-frame clones and leaves out a portion. The sample has some 50,000 clones, roughly 83% seen once. Sequenced: peripheral blood. The receptor source for this set is a woman aged 55-69 years with acute or convalescent COVID-19.

The genes are TRBV11-3 and TRBJ2-1, with TRBD2 matching over 9 bases. CDR1 is SGHNT and CDR2 is YENEEA in the germline V gene. V shed 5 bases and J 2 bases; nucleotides not matched to a gene: 4. The length of the CDR3 is 15 residues. The CDR3: CASSRSGGTYNEQFF. CDR3 nucleotides: TGTGCCAGCAGCCGTAGCGGGGGTACCTACAATGAGCAGTTCTTC. Supplemented by reference TRBV11-3 and TRBJ2-1, the full variable domain reads EAGVVQSPRYKIIEKKQPVAFWCNPISGHNTLYWYLQNLGQGPELLIRYENEEAVDDSQLPKDRFSAERLKGVDSTLKIQPAELGDSAVYLCASSRSGGTYNEQFFGPGTRLTVL.

The chain couples TRBV10-3 to TRBJ1-5, with D possibly being TRBD1 (6 bases). Trimming removed 3 bases at V and 0 bases at J, with 6 bases between. Per germline, CDR1 ENHRY and CDR2 SYGVKD. The CDR3 covers 14 residues. CDR3 sequence (DNA): TGTGCCATCAGTGACAGGGGTAGCAATCAGCCCCAGCATTTT. Encoded protein: CAISDRGSNQPQHF.

The CDR3 protein is CASSSWTGAMNTEAFF. The DNA of the CDR3 is TGTGCCAGCAGTTCTTGGACAGGGGCCATGAACACTGAAGCTTTCTTT. The rearrangement links TRBV6-5 to TRBJ1-1, with 9 bases matching TRBD1. Germline CDR1 reads MNHEY; CDR2 reads SVGAGI. CDR3 length: 16 amino acids. With 4 bases clipped from V and 0 bases from J, the junction kept 6 bases outside the gene matches.

This chain joins TRBV2 and TRBJ1-3; D gene uncertain. The CDR3 consists of 16 residues. V lost 6 bases and J lost 0, with 15 bases in between. Germline loops: CDR1 SNHLY, CDR2 FYNNEI. The CDR3, as DNA: TGTGCCAGCAGCGGGGTACAGACTACCTCTGGAAACACCATATATTTT. Translation: CASSGVQTTSGNTIYF.

This rearrangement joins TRBV3-1 (or the pseudogene TRBV3-2) to TRBJ1-5, with 7 bases lining up with TRBD1. Germline V CDR1 and CDR2: LGHDT, YNNKEL (reference sequence). The CDR3 sequence is 17 residues long. Trimming at V came to 1 base and at J to 4 bases, leaving 10 bases not matched to a gene. The CDR3 DNA follows: TGTGCCAGCAGCCAAGGGGTGCTGGGACAGCGAAATCAGCCCCAGCATTTT. As protein: CASSQGVLGQRNQPQHF.

This sequence joins TRBV3-1 (or the pseudogene TRBV3-2) and TRBJ1-1; D perhaps matches TRBD1 (5 bases). CDR3 size: 14 residues. With 3 bases removed from V and 11 bases from J, the gap between germline ends came to 19 bases. The V gene's germline CDR1 is LGHDT and CDR2 YNNKEL (reference sequence). DNA for the CDR3: TGTGCCAGCAGCCAGGGAACAGGCTCACTGAGCGCTTTCTTT. Residues: CASSQGTGSLSAFF.

This clone has just one count. The rearrangement links TRBV2 to TRBJ1-4; maybe TRBD1 (5 bases). Trimming left V 2 bases short and J 8 bases short, with 12 bases between. The CDR3 loop spans 14 amino acids. Germline assignment: CDR1 SNHLY and CDR2 FYNNEI. CDR3 amino acids: CASSEWQGGEKLFF. The CDR3 DNA reads TGTGCCAGCAGTGAATGGCAGGGAGGCGAAAAACTGTTTTTT.

This chain uses TRBV7-9 with TRBJ2-7; 8 nucleotides line up with TRBD2. With V trimmed by 3 bases and J by 5 bases, 9 bases remained unmatched. Germline lookup yields CDR1 SEHNR and CDR2 FQNEAQ (reference sequence). The CDR3 consists of 15 residues. CDR3 sequence: CASSFRAGASNEQYF. CDR3 coding DNA: TGTGCCAGCAGCTTCAGAGCGGGAGCGTCCAACGAGCAGTACTTC.

V gene TRBV27 combines with J gene TRBJ2-1; TRBD1 might be the D (6 bases). Germline CDR1 MNHEY, CDR2 SMNVEV (reference sequence). Trimming took off 6 bases at V and 11 bases at J, with 11 bases between the two ends. The CDR3 runs 11 residues. The CDR3 here is CASSSGQKQFF. As DNA, the CDR3 is TGTGCCAGCAGCTCGGGACAAAAGCAGTTCTTC.

This chain uses TRBV20-1 with TRBJ1-1; perhaps TRBD1 as D (5 bases). The CDR3 is 11 amino acids. Germline V gene sequence: CDR1 DFQATT, CDR2 SNEGSKA (reference sequence). The CDR3 nucleotides read TGCGGGCAGGGCAGGGTGAGGGAAGCTTTCTTT. It translates to CGQGRVREAFF.

The J gene is TRBJ2-3, the V gene TRBV5-8, with 13 bases fitting TRBD2. With 4 bases clipped from V and 3 bases from J, the junction kept 5 bases outside the gene matches. The CDR3 contains 16 residues. Germline assignment: CDR1 SGHTS and CDR2 YDEGEE. As DNA, the CDR3 is TGTGCCAGCAGCGGCGGACTAGCGGGGGCGACAGATACGCAGTATTTT. Translated: CASSGGLAGATDTQYF.

The V and J genes are TRBV28 and TRBJ2-6; D is undetermined. This CDR3 comprises 12 residues. Germline CDR1 is MDHEN and CDR2 is SYDVKM. V was cut by 8 bases and J by 1 base, with 3 bases left in between. The chain's CDR3 is CASQSGANVLTF. The CDR3 region has the DNA TGTGCCAGCCAATCTGGGGCCAACGTCCTGACTTTC.

This sequence joins TRBV24-1 and TRBJ2-1, with 16 bases matching TRBD2. This CDR3 comprises 19 residues. Germline loops: CDR1 KGHDR, CDR2 SFDVKD. J lost 3 bases, V lost 3 bases, and 7 bases had no gene match. The CDR3 region is CATSDPTGTSGRGYNEQFF. In DNA form, the CDR3 reads TGTGCCACCAGTGATCCCACCGGGACTAGCGGGAGGGGCTACAATGAGCAGTTCTTC.

The J gene is TRBJ2-2, the V gene TRBV7-9; 7 bases fit TRBD2. The CDR3 sequence is 16 residues long. The trim removed 3 bases at V and 3 bases at J, leaving 7 bases unmatched. The germline CDR1 and CDR2 sequences are SEHNR and FQNEAQ (reference sequence). The CDR3 bases are TGTGCCAGCAGCTTGGGAGGGTCCGGCCACACCGGGGAGCTGTTTTTT. Its translation is CASSLGGSGHTGELFF.

The chain joins TRBV28 to TRBJ1-4; 10 nucleotides agree with TRBD1. Germline V gene sequence: CDR1 MDHEN, CDR2 SYDVKM. The CDR3 is 16 residues long. Losses at the gene ends were 5 bases for V and 7 bases for J; bases not matched to a gene: 10. Here the CDR3 DNA reads TGTGCCAGCAGTCCCTGGCCGGGACAGGGGAGTGAAAAACTGTTTTTT. It codes for CASSPWPGQGSEKLFF.

The chain uses TRBV18 and TRBJ1-2; weak D call: TRBD1 (6 bases). CDR1 and CDR2 (germline): KGHSH, LQKENI. The V end lost 3 bases, the J end lost 4 bases, and 15 bases lay between the germline ends. The CDR3 covers 15 residues. CDR3 sequence: CASSPLQGLSYGYTF. For the CDR3, the DNA is TGTGCCAGCTCACCTCTACAGGGATTATCCTATGGCTACACCTTC.

The count of this clone is one. The chain combines TRBV5-1 with TRBJ2-3; TRBD2 matches 9 bases. CDR1 and CDR2 (germline): SGHRS, YFSETQ. The trim removed 6 bases at V and 3 bases at J, leaving 5 bases unmatched. CDR3 length: 14 amino acids. CDR3 protein: CASTAGGLTDTQYF. Written as DNA, the CDR3 is TGCGCCAGCACGGCGGGAGGGTTGACAGATACGCAGTATTTT.

J is TRBJ1-2 and V is TRBV6-5, with TRBD1 identical over 10 bases. CDR1 MNHEY and CDR2 SVGAGI come from the germline V gene. The CDR3 runs 15 residues. Trimming removed 5 bases from V and 4 bases from J; junction bases left unmatched: 7. DNA for the CDR3: TGTGCCAGCAGTATGGGACAGGGGAGGGGCTATGGCTACACCTTC. Its protein product is CASSMGQGRGYGYTF.

The chain links TRBV9 to TRBJ1-6; D unresolved. The V gene lost 3 bases and the J gene lost 7 bases, with 11 bases spanning the gap. The germline V gene has CDR1 SGDLS and CDR2 YYNGEE. There are 14 residues in the CDR3. Here the CDR3 reads CASSAHAGNSPLHF. DNA for the CDR3: TGTGCCAGCAGCGCTCACGCGGGGAATTCACCCCTCCACTTT. Drawing the rest from reference TRBV9 and TRBJ1-6, the complete variable domain is DSGVTQTPKHLITATGQRVTLRCSPRSGDLSVYWYQQSLDQGLQFLIQYYNGEERAKGNILERFSAQQFPDLHSELNLSSLELGDSALYFCASSAHAGNSPLHFGNGTRLTVT.

This sequence joins TRBV9 and TRBJ1-3; D uncertain. Germline CDR1 and CDR2: SGDLS and YYNGEE. The CDR3 length is 16 residues. Trimming removed 4 bases from V and 4 bases from J, with 18 bases in between. CDR3 sequence: CASSTDPQAHGNTIYF. In DNA, the CDR3 is TGTGCCAGCAGCACCGACCCGCAGGCCCACGGAAACACCATATATTTT.

The J gene is TRBJ1-5, the V gene TRBV5-6; 11 bases agree with TRBD1. Germline V gene data show CDR1 as SGHDT and CDR2 as YYEEEE. The CDR3 covers 15 residues. The V and J ends lost 0 bases and 6 bases, in that order; junction bases with no gene match: 2. This chain's CDR3 is CASSLGTGGVQPQHF. In DNA form, the CDR3 reads TGTGCCAGCAGCTTGGGGACAGGGGGCGTTCAGCCCCAGCATTTT.

The J gene is TRBJ2-2, the V gene TRBV27; 9 bases map to TRBD2. CDR1 and CDR2 (germline): MNHEY, SMNVEV (reference sequence). The CDR3 runs to 15 residues. Trimming removed 6 bases from V and 1 base from J; junction bases left unmatched: 3. CDR3 coding DNA: TGTGCCAGCAGGACTAGCGGTGGGAACACCGGGGAGCTGTTTTTT. Amino acids: CASRTSGGNTGELFF.

The chain employs TRBV18 and TRBJ1-4; the match to TRBD1 covers 9 bases. V lost 3 bases and J lost 10; bases outside the gene matches: 18. Germline values: CDR1 KGHSH, CDR2 LQKENI. This CDR3 is built from 18 residues. The CDR3 coding sequence is TGTGCCAGCTCACCCCAATTTCCGGGACAGGGAACAAGATCAAAACTGTTTTTT. Protein product: CASSPQFPGQGTRSKLFF.

The CDR3 DNA reads TGTGCCAGTAGTATTGGCGGCTCTGGAAACACCATATATTTT. It specifies CASSIGGSGNTIYF. The chain employs TRBV19 and TRBJ1-3; no clear D gene. Trimming removed 3 bases from V and 0 bases from J, with 6 bases in between. The CDR3 has 14 residues. CDR1 and CDR2 from the germline V gene are LNHDA and SQIVND (reference sequence).

The chain combines TRBV9 with TRBJ1-1; possibly TRBD1 for D (5 bases). Germline V gives CDR1 SGDLS, CDR2 YYNGEE. The ends were cut back, 4 bases at V and 0 bases at J, with 13 bases in the middle. The CDR3 contains 15 residues. The CDR3 bases are TGTGCCAGCAGCCTAGGACACGGAATGAACACTGAAGCTTTCTTT. It yields the protein CASSLGHGMNTEAFF.

Details on this clone: The sample holds other DNA sequences that translate to the same CDR3. The chain employs TRBV5-1 and TRBJ1-4, with 10 bases fitting TRBD1. Trimming removed 0 bases from V and 8 bases from J; junction bases left unmatched: 1. Germline V CDR1 and CDR2: SGHRS, YFSETQ. The CDR3 length is 14 residues. The CDR3 loop is CASSLGQGAEKLFF. The CDR3 DNA reads as TGCGCCAGCAGCTTGGGACAGGGGGCAGAAAAACTGTTTTTT.

Concerning this clone: It is unclear where the CDR3 begins or ends on the DNA, so no DNA is shown, and the CDR3 is as TCRdb lists it. The CDR3 protein is CASSVGSGTGGTFF. The chain joins TRBV9 to TRBJ1-1. Ends included, the CDR3 has 14 residues. Germline CDR1 SGDLS, CDR2 YYNGEE.

The chain uses TRBV29-1 and TRBJ2-1; the D gene is possibly TRBD2 (6 bases). The germline V and J ends were trimmed by 3 bases and 9 bases, with 24 bases remaining between them. This CDR3 has 16 residues. Germline CDR1 SQVTM, CDR2 ANQGSEA. The CDR3 region is CSVESFGGWGSSEQFF. The CDR3 DNA follows: TGCAGCGTTGAGTCCTTCGGGGGTTGGGGGTCTAGTGAGCAGTTCTTC.

V usage is TRBV19 and J usage is TRBJ2-2; possibly TRBD2 for D (6 bases). V was shortened by 8 bases and J by 8 bases, with 18 bases between the two germline ends. Germline V gene data show CDR1 as LNHDA and CDR2 as SQIVND (reference sequence). The CDR3 is 14 residues long. As DNA, the CDR3 is TGTGCCAGTCGTGGACTACAAGGTTCTGGGGAGCTGTTTTTT. Its protein product is CASRGLQGSGELFF.

This clone was observed a few times. The chain uses TRBV14 and TRBJ1-2; 7 bases are a match to TRBD1. The CDR3 length is 14 residues. Germline-derived CDR1 and CDR2 are SGHDN and FVKESK. V lost 4 bases, J lost 2 bases, and 4 bases stayed unmatched. The CDR3 region is CASSRTGINYGYTF. The DNA for the CDR3 is TGTGCCAGCAGCCGGACAGGAATAAACTATGGCTACACCTTC.